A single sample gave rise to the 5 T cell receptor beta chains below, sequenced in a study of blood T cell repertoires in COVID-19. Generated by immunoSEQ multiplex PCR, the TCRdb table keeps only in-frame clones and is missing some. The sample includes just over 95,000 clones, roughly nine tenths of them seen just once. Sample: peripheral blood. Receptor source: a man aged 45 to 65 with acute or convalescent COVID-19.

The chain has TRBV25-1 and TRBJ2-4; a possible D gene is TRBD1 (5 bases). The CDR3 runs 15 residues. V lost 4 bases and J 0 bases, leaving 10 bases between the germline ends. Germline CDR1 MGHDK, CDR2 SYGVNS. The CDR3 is CASSVDRVAKNIQYF. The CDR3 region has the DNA TGTGCCAGCAGTGTTGACAGAGTAGCCAAAAACATTCAGTACTTC.

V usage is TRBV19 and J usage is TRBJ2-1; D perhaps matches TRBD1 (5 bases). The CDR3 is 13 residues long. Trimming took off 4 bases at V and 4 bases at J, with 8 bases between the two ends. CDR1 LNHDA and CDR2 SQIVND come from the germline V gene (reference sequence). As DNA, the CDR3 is TGTGCCAGTAGTAACAACAGGTACAATGAGCAGTTCTTC. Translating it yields CASSNNRYNEQFF.

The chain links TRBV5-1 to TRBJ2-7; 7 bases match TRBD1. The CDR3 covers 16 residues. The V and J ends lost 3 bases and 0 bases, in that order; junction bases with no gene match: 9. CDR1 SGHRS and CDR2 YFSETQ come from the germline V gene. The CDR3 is CASSSRTDRSSYEQYF. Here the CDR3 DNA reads TGCGCCAGCAGCTCCAGAACGGACAGGTCCTCCTACGAGCAGTACTTC.

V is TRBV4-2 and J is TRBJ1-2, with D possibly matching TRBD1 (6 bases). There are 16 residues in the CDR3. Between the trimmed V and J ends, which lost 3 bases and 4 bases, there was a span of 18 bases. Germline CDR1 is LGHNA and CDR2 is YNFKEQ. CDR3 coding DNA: TGTGCCAGCAGCCAGGCACCGGGGGGCGAAGGCTATGGCTACACCTTC. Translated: CASSQAPGGEGYGYTF.

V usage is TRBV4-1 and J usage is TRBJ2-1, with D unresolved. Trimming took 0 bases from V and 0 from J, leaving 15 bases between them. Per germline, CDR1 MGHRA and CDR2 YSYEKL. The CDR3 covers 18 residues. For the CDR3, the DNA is TGCGCCAGCAGCCAAGAGTCATGGAGCGTCAGCTCCTACAATGAGCAGTTCTTC. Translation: CASSQESWSVSSYNEQFF.